This T cell receptor (beta chain) originates from a study of T cells after yellow fever vaccination. Study-wide results and caveats: After the booster, about 95% of CD4 and more than 75% of CD8 primary-response clones were re-detected.

The sample holds a few counts of this clonotype. It was through 5'RACE template switching that TCR cDNA was made, with a universal primer site and UMIs added. In TCRdb, the 5' RACE reads were re-called with MiXCR into one record per CDR3 protein. The sample lists roughly 48,000 distinct CDR3 sequences, 6.5% to 8% seen once, with roughly 26% in the top ten. This CDR3 has 15 residues. Deletions cut 4 bases from V and 1 base from J, with 12 bases between. Germline CDR1 and CDR2: SGDLS and YYNGEE. Sequencing used CD8+ T cells not binding an NS4B(214-222) dextramer, sorted from PBMCs, obtained roughly seven weeks after the first yellow fever vaccination. This sequence joins TRBV9 and TRBJ1-5; D call uncertain. This clonotype originated in a young man who received the YFV17D yellow fever vaccine. In nucleotides, the CDR3 is TGTGCCAGCAGCTATAAACCGGGGAGCAATCAGCCCCAGCATTTT. Amino acid sequence: CASSYKPGSNQPQHF.